This TCR beta chain is drawn from a study of T cells in localized non-small cell lung cancer. The study, taken as a whole, reports: Uninvolved adjacent lung had the highest recorded T cell clonality, with tumor below it. In adjacent lung appeared a median about 58 of the top 100 tumor clones. Since sequencing was restricted to only one region of the tumor, intratumor heterogeneity remains a possibility.

The assay was immunoSEQ multiplex PCR, and TCRdb's table has in-frame clones only and misses some. The data hold around 9,600 clones, with about nine tenths observed a single time. Per germline, CDR1 MRHNA and CDR2 SNTAGT. The CDR3 spans 18 residues. Deletions cut 6 bases from V and 7 bases from J, with 28 bases between. As for this clone: Its specificity is unknown.

The gene calls are TRBV6-4 and TRBJ2-1; TRBD2 is a possible D gene (10 bases). The source material was peripheral blood, sampled before any cancer treatment. The clonotype comes from an older female donor with stage II squamous cell lung carcinoma. The CDR3 coding sequence is TGTGCCAGCAGCGACAGGGGGGCCCTAGCGGGAGCAGCAAATGAGCAGTTCTTC. This encodes CASSDRGALAGAANEQFF.